In this sample, the clone carrying this T cell receptor (beta chain) turned up once. Its target is unknown. The donors were part of the validation cohort of 100 to 150 subjects. That cohort was separate from the first cohort, which comprised fewer than 800 subjects. Here immunoSEQ multiplex PCR was the method, and the copy in TCRdb shows in-frame clones only, minus some. The sample lists some 110,000 clones; about 82% were seen once. This entry comes from a study of cytomegalovirus exposure and HLA in healthy donors. CDR1 and CDR2 from the germline V gene are SGHRS and YFSETQ. Trimming left V 0 bases short and J 5 bases short, with 12 bases between. The CDR3 has 15 amino acids. Study-level findings and limits: There were a few CMV-associated chains whose specificity for CMV antigens was confirmed in vitro. There were over 150 TCR beta chains listed as cytomegalovirus-associated.

The sample comprised PBMCs. This receptor was identified in a man aged 18 to 30 in good health and CMV-seronegative. The J gene is TRBJ1-5, the V gene TRBV5-1, with D perhaps TRBD1 (6 bases). The DNA for the CDR3 is TGCGCCAGCAGCTTGGTTGGGGGGGCGGATCAGCCCCAGCATTTT. It translates to CASSLVGGADQPQHF.